Below are 30 T cell receptor beta chains sequenced from a single sample in a study of STAT5B mutations in CD4+ large granular lymphocyte leukemia. Sequenced by immunoSEQ multiplex PCR; TCRdb stores in-frame clones only, minus some. Here the sample spans tens of thousands of clones, 70% to 75% being singletons. Sequencing input: CD4+ T cells from blood buffy coats. The receptors here all came from a human donor in good health.

There are a few counts of this clone. The chain uses TRBV2 and TRBJ1-1; 7 bases line up with TRBD1. This CDR3 has 10 amino acids. Germline loops: CDR1 SNHLY, CDR2 FYNNEI. The ends lost 9 bases at V and 8 bases at J; junction bases unmatched: 3. This chain's CDR3 is CARGQYEAFF. The CDR3 bases are TGTGCCAGGGGACAGTACGAAGCTTTCTTT. Complete variable domain (other parts from reference TRBV2 and TRBJ1-1): EPEVTQTPSHQVTQMGQEVILRCVPISNHLYFYWYRQILGQKVEFLVSFYNNEISEKSEIFDDQFSVERPDGSNFTLKIRSTKLEDSAMYFCARGQYEAFFGQGTRLTVV.

J is TRBJ2-3 and V is TRBV14, with 9 nucleotides matching TRBD2. V lost 2 bases and J lost 3; bases outside the gene matches: 3. The CDR3 consists of 15 residues. Germline CDR1 reads SGHDN; CDR2 reads FVKESK. CDR3 protein: CASSQQLAGTDTQYF. CDR3 DNA: TGTGCCAGCAGCCAACAGCTAGCGGGAACAGATACGCAGTATTTT.

This clone has more than one count but fewer than ten. V is TRBV7-9 and J is TRBJ2-7, with TRBD1 as a possible D gene (5 bases). The CDR3 contains 13 residues. CDR1 and CDR2 from the germline V gene are SEHNR and FQNEAQ (reference sequence). V lost 5 bases and J 0 bases, leaving 8 bases between the germline ends. CDR3: CASSMTASYEQYF. In nucleotides, the CDR3 is TGTGCCAGCAGCATGACAGCCTCCTACGAGCAGTACTTC. The variable domain in full, completed from reference TRBV7-9 and TRBJ2-7, reads DTGVSQNPRHKITKRGQNVTFRCDPISEHNRLYWYRQTLGQGPEFLTYFQNEAQLEKSRLLSDRFSAERPKGSFSTLEIQRTEQGDSAMYLCASSMTASYEQYFGPGTRLTVT.

CDR3 coding DNA: TGTGCCAGCAGTCCCAGCGGGACCTGGGGAGATACGCAGTATTTT. Translating it yields CASSPSGTWGDTQYF. The chain links TRBV7-2 to TRBJ2-3, with 7 bases identical to TRBD2. Per the germline V gene, CDR1 is SGHTA and CDR2 is FQGNSA. With 6 bases clipped from V and 5 bases from J, the junction kept 11 bases outside the gene matches. This CDR3 has 15 amino acids.

This chain joins TRBV6-5 and TRBJ1-5; 7 nucleotides match TRBD1. Germline CDR1 is MNHEY and CDR2 is SVGAGI. This CDR3 is built from 15 residues. V was clipped by 6 bases and J by 0 bases; unmatched bases: 5. The CDR3 region is CASRRQGTSNQPQHF. CDR3 sequence (DNA): TGTGCCAGCAGAAGACAGGGAACTAGCAATCAGCCCCAGCATTTT.

V gene TRBV2 combines with J gene TRBJ1-4, with 9 bases lining up with TRBD1. The CDR3 has 15 residues. J lost 8 bases, V lost 3 bases, and 7 bases had no gene match. CDR1 and CDR2 from the germline V gene are SNHLY and FYNNEI. The CDR3, as DNA: TGTGCCAGCAGTGATGGGACAGGGAAAGGCGAAAAACTGTTTTTT. It encodes CASSDGTGKGEKLFF. The variable domain in full, with the rest retrieved from reference TRBV2 and TRBJ1-4, is EPEVTQTPSHQVTQMGQEVILRCVPISNHLYFYWYRQILGQKVEFLVSFYNNEISEKSEIFDDQFSVERPDGSNFTLKIRSTKLEDSAMYFCASSDGTGKGEKLFFGSGTQLSVL.

CDR3 in DNA: TGTGCCAGCAGCTTAGTCGGAAACACCATATATTTT. Its translation is CASSLVGNTIYF. The chain combines TRBV7-2 with TRBJ1-3; D unresolved. This CDR3 region has 12 residues. The ends were cut back, 1 base at V and 4 bases at J, with 2 bases in the middle. The germline V gene encodes CDR1 SGHTA and CDR2 FQGNSA.

The genes are TRBV28 and TRBJ2-6, with D unclear. Trimming cost V 6 bases and J 1 base, with 4 bases left between them. This CDR3 has 13 residues. Germline assignment: CDR1 MDHEN and CDR2 SYDVKM. DNA for the CDR3: TGTGCCAGCAGCGGATCTGGGGCCAACGTCCTGACTTTC. Translating it yields CASSGSGANVLTF.

Written as DNA, the CDR3 is TGTGCCAGCAGTCGCCCACCTAGACAGGGTCATAGCAATCAGCCCCAGCATTTT. This sequence encodes CASSRPPRQGHSNQPQHF. The chain recombines TRBV2 with TRBJ1-5; 7 bases align to TRBD1. The CDR3 contains 18 residues. Germline V gene sequence: CDR1 SNHLY, CDR2 FYNNEI. V lost 5 bases, J lost 0 bases, and 13 bases stayed unmatched.

In its sample, this clone was seen a few times. CDR3 nucleotide sequence: TGTGCCAGTAGGGGTAGGACTTACACAGATACGCAGTATTTT. Its translation: CASRGRTYTDTQYF. The V call is TRBV19, the J call TRBJ2-3, with a possible D match to TRBD2 (5 bases). Germline assignment: CDR1 LNHDA and CDR2 SQIVND (reference sequence). The CDR3 totals 14 residues. Trimming shortened V by 6 bases and J by 2 bases, and 12 bases separated the two germline ends. The whole variable domain, remainder taken from reference TRBV19 and TRBJ2-3, is DGGITQSPKYLFRKEGQNVTLSCEQNLNHDAMYWYRQDPGQGLRLIYYSQIVNDFQKGDIAEGYSVSREKKESFPLTVTSAQKNPTAFYLCASRGRTYTDTQYFGPGTRLTVL.

The rearrangement joins TRBV2 to TRBJ1-2; D gene ambiguous. V dropped 3 bases and J dropped 5 bases, with 7 bases sitting between them. Germline CDR1 reads SNHLY; CDR2 reads FYNNEI. CDR3 length: 12 amino acids. The CDR3 sequence: CASSEEEYGYTF. The CDR3 nucleotides read TGTGCCAGCAGTGAGGAAGAATATGGCTACACCTTC.

The chain carries TRBV2 and TRBJ2-3; 8 bases fit TRBD1. Germline lookup yields CDR1 SNHLY and CDR2 FYNNEI. This CDR3 is 14 amino acids long. The V and J ends lost 7 bases and 2 bases, in that order; junction bases with no gene match: 5. The chain's CDR3 is CASIRDRNTDTQYF. The CDR3 nucleotides are TGTGCCAGCATAAGGGACAGGAACACAGATACGCAGTATTTT.

The genes are TRBV6-5 and TRBJ1-3, with D possibly being TRBD1 (5 bases). The V end lost 2 bases, the J end lost 1 base, and 9 bases lay between the germline ends. Germline CDR1 reads MNHEY; CDR2 reads SVGAGI. This CDR3 has 15 residues. In DNA form, the CDR3 reads TGTGCCAGCAGTTACCAGGGAAGGTCTGGAAACACCATATATTTT. Encoded protein: CASSYQGRSGNTIYF.

The gene calls are TRBV27 and TRBJ2-7, with D uncertain. Germline CDR1 reads MNHEY; CDR2 reads SMNVEV (reference sequence). Trimming took 9 bases from V and 3 from J, leaving 21 bases between them. The CDR3 length is 15 residues. The CDR3 DNA is TGTGCCAGTCGGCCAGACGGATCGTTCGGCTACGAGCAGTACTTC. Translation gives CASRPDGSFGYEQYF.

V and J are TRBV27 and TRBJ2-2; D unresolved. Trimming shortened V by 5 bases and J by 4 bases, and 14 bases separated the two germline ends. This CDR3 has 15 residues. The V gene's germline CDR1 is MNHEY and CDR2 SMNVEV (reference sequence). CDR3 bases: TGTGCCAGCAGTCCCTGGCCGGGCGGCACCGGGGAGCTGTTTTTT. It codes for CASSPWPGGTGELFF.

The J gene is TRBJ1-2, the V gene TRBV25-1, with D perhaps TRBD1 (5 bases). CDR1 MGHDK and CDR2 SYGVNS come from the germline V gene. V was cut by 9 bases and J by 9 bases, with 23 bases left in between. CDR3 size: 14 residues. The CDR3 DNA follows: TGTGCCAGTGCCTTCGGGACTGACGGCAGGAGCTACACCTTC. Translating it yields CASAFGTDGRSYTF.

The V gene is TRBV30, the J gene TRBJ2-7; TRBD1 matches 7 bases. Losses at the gene ends were 2 bases for V and 1 base for J; bases not matched to a gene: 2. CDR1 is GTSNPN and CDR2 is SVGIG in the germline V gene (reference sequence). This CDR3 contains 13 residues. The CDR3, as DNA: TGTGCCTGGAGTAGGGGACAGTCCTACGAGCAGTACTTC. This gives the protein CAWSRGQSYEQYF. Full variable domain (remainder filled in from reference TRBV30 and TRBJ2-7): SQTIHQWPATLVQPVGSPLSLECTVEGTSNPNLYWYRQAAGRGLQLLFYSVGIGQISSEVPQNLSASRPQDRQFILSSKKLLLSDSGFYLCAWSRGQSYEQYFGPGTRLTVT.

This clone has a single count. The genes are TRBV13 and TRBJ2-7; 7 bases are shared with TRBD2. This CDR3 has 16 amino acids. The germline V gene encodes CDR1 PRHDT and CDR2 FYEKMQ (reference sequence). Germline trimming cut 6 bases from V and 0 bases from J; bases unmatched to any gene: 11. CDR3 amino acids: CASRRAGEGLSYEQYF. The CDR3 DNA follows: TGTGCCAGCAGAAGAGCCGGGGAGGGACTCTCCTACGAGCAGTACTTC.

This clone was seen just once. This chain links TRBV14 with TRBJ2-3; TRBD1 matches at 7 bases. V trimming: 6 bases; J trimming: 1 base; junction bases outside the gene matches: 7. The CDR3 is 15 amino acids. From germline, CDR1 is SGHDN and CDR2 FVKESK. In DNA, the CDR3 is TGTGCCAGCAGGGACAGGTTAATTCGCACAGATACGCAGTATTTT. This sequence encodes CASRDRLIRTDTQYF. Variable domain in full (rest from reference TRBV14 and TRBJ2-3): EAGVTQFPSHSVIEKGQTVTLRCDPISGHDNLYWYRRVMGKEIKFLLHFVKESKQDESGMPNNRFLAERTGGTYSTLKVQPAELEDSGVYFCASRDRLIRTDTQYFGPGTRLTVL.

V and J are TRBV5-1 and TRBJ2-3; 7 nucleotides align to TRBD2. The trim removed 0 bases at V and 6 bases at J, leaving 7 bases unmatched. Germline loops: CDR1 SGHRS, CDR2 YFSETQ. The CDR3 consists of 15 residues. The CDR3 is CASSLGTRVPDTQYF. The CDR3 DNA reads as TGCGCCAGCAGCTTGGGGACTAGGGTGCCTGATACGCAGTATTTT.

The table lists this clone with a count of one. This sequence joins TRBV7-9 and TRBJ2-3, with D perhaps matching TRBD1 (6 bases). CDR1 SEHNR and CDR2 FQNEAQ come from the germline V gene (reference sequence). The V end was cut by 1 base, the J end by 1 base, with 9 bases between. The CDR3 totals 15 residues. The chain's CDR3 is CASSLVAGGTDTQYF. For the CDR3, the DNA is TGTGCCAGCAGCTTAGTTGCAGGGGGCACAGATACGCAGTATTTT.

This clone was observed a handful of times. This chain connects TRBV6-5 to TRBJ1-6; D gene uncertain. Per the germline V gene, CDR1 is MNHEY and CDR2 is SVGAGI. The ends were cut back, 0 bases at V and 9 bases at J, with 15 bases in the middle. This CDR3 has 16 residues. This chain's CDR3 is CASSYSIRVLGSPLHF. The CDR3 DNA is TGTGCCAGCAGTTACTCGATTCGGGTCTTAGGTTCACCCCTCCACTTT.

V and J are TRBV30 and TRBJ2-3; TRBD2 is a possible D gene (7 bases). CDR3 length: 15 residues. V gave up 2 bases and J gave up 4 bases, with 16 bases separating them. Germline-derived CDR1 and CDR2 are GTSNPN and SVGIG (reference sequence). The CDR3 nucleotides read TGTGCCTGGAGTAAGGGGGGGCTGAGCGCAGATACGCAGTATTTT. It codes for CAWSKGGLSADTQYF.

This chain uses TRBV30 with TRBJ2-7; 9 bases map to TRBD1. Unmatched junction bases numbered 8, after V lost 3 bases and J lost 5 bases. The CDR3 covers 14 residues. Germline V CDR1 and CDR2: GTSNPN, SVGIG (reference sequence). CDR3 coding DNA: TGTGCCTGGAGGGGGGACAGGGACGTCCACGAGCAGTACTTC. It specifies CAWRGDRDVHEQYF. The full variable domain, with the rest looked up from reference TRBV30 and TRBJ2-7, is SQTIHQWPATLVQPVGSPLSLECTVEGTSNPNLYWYRQAAGRGLQLLFYSVGIGQISSEVPQNLSASRPQDRQFILSSKKLLLSDSGFYLCAWRGDRDVHEQYFGPGTRLTVT.

This clone has a handful of counts. The V call is TRBV2, the J call TRBJ2-7, with D uncertain. CDR3 length: 10 amino acids. The germline gives CDR1 SNHLY, CDR2 FYNNEI. V was pared by 3 bases and J by 6 bases, with 3 bases between. The CDR3 spells CASSDREQYF. CDR3 bases: TGTGCCAGCAGTGATCGCGAGCAGTACTTC.

The chain's CDR3 is CSAVLETQYF. The DNA of the CDR3 is TGCAGTGCAGTTCTGGAGACCCAGTACTTC. The V gene is TRBV20-1, the J gene TRBJ2-5; D is uncertain. V was pared by 6 bases and J by 5 bases, with 7 bases between. The germline gives CDR1 DFQATT, CDR2 SNEGSKA (reference sequence). The CDR3 totals 10 residues.

V usage is TRBV7-9 and J usage is TRBJ1-4, with no clear D. The CDR3 runs 12 residues. With 6 bases removed from V and 8 bases from J, the gap between germline ends came to 10 bases. Germline values: CDR1 SEHNR, CDR2 FQNEAQ (reference sequence). CDR3 region: CASSPRNEKLFF. In nucleotides, the CDR3 is TGTGCCAGCAGTCCGAGAAACGAAAAACTGTTTTTT.

This clone counts as medium-sized. The chain has TRBV9 and TRBJ1-2; possibly TRBD1 for D (6 bases). V lost 0 bases and J 3 bases, leaving 12 bases between the germline ends. Germline-derived CDR1 and CDR2 are SGDLS and YYNGEE. The CDR3 sequence is 15 residues long. DNA for the CDR3: TGTGCCAGCAGCGTAGAGGGGGTCGCGGACTATGGCTACACCTTC. Its translation: CASSVEGVADYGYTF.

This clone appeared a single time. The gene calls are TRBV10-3 and TRBJ2-7, with D unresolved. Germline CDR1 and CDR2: ENHRY and SYGVKD. CDR3 length equals 16 residues. V dropped 2 bases and J dropped 1 base, with 15 bases sitting between them. The CDR3 here is CAISEKNKAESYEQYF. The CDR3, as DNA: TGTGCCATCAGTGAGAAGAACAAGGCAGAATCCTACGAGCAGTACTTC.

The sample holds a few counts of this clone. The CDR3 loop reads CASSEQRVYYEQYF. The DNA for the CDR3 is TGTGCCAGCAGTGAACAGCGGGTCTACTACGAGCAGTACTTC. J is TRBJ2-7 and V is TRBV6-1; TRBD2 is a possible D gene (6 bases). The V end lost 2 bases, the J end lost 3 bases, and 11 bases lay between the germline ends. The CDR3 sequence is 14 residues long. Germline CDR1 reads MNHNS; CDR2 reads SASEGT.